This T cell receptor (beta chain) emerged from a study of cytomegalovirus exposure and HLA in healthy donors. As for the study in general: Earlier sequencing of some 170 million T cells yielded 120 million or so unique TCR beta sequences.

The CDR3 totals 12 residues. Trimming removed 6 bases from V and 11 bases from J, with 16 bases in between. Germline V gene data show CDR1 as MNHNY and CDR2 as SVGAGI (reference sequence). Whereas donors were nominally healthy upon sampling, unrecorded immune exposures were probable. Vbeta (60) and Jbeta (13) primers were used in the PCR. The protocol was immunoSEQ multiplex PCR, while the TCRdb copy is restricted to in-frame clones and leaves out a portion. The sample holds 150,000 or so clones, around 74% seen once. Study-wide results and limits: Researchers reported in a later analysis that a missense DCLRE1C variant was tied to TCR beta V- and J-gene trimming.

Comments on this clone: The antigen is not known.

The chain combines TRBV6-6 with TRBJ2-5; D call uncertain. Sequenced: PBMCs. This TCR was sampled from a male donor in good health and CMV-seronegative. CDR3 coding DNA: TGTGCCAGCAGCCCTACCCCTTCGGAGCAGTACTTC. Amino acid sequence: CASSPTPSEQYF.